This TCR beta chain was found in a study of long-term antiretroviral therapy in people with HIV. Germline V lookup: CDR1 SNHLY, CDR2 FYNNEI. This CDR3 spans 13 amino acids. The germline V and J ends were trimmed by 5 bases and 2 bases, with 10 bases remaining between them. Each donor provided at least one pre-ART PBMC sample and at least two post-ART PBMC samples. Version v3.0 of the immunoSEQ assay ran at survey level. Only in-frame clones appear in the TCRdb table, and some are missing; sequencing was by immunoSEQ multiplex PCR. The repertoire has roughly 26,000 clones, 85% to 95% of them found once; the top ten carry 2.2%.

Sequencing was performed on unsorted PBMCs, taken almost 5 years after starting antiretroviral therapy. This rearrangement joins TRBV2 to TRBJ2-7; perhaps D is TRBD1 or TRBD2 (5 bases each). This receptor was obtained from a woman in her forties or fifties with HIV. The CDR3 protein is CASSWGITYEQYF. The CDR3 coding sequence is TGTGCCAGCAGTTGGGGGATCACCTACGAGCAGTACTTC. Drawing the rest from reference TRBV2 and TRBJ2-7, the complete variable domain is EPEVTQTPSHQVTQMGQEVILRCVPISNHLYFYWYRQILGQKVEFLVSFYNNEISEKSEIFDDQFSVERPDGSNFTLKIRSTKLEDSAMYFCASSWGITYEQYFGPGTRLTVT.